The clone carrying this T cell receptor beta chain was observed a single time. Its antigen is unidentified. This specimen belongs to a study of cytomegalovirus exposure and HLA in healthy donors. General study findings and limits: The productive fraction for most TCR beta V segments was about 87% or about 30% in an earlier analysis.

The PCR used 60 Vbeta and 13 Jbeta primers. Generated by immunoSEQ multiplex PCR, the TCRdb table keeps only in-frame clones and is missing some. The top ten clones hold around 1.7% of a sample with about 250,000 clones, about nine tenths of them seen once. V lost 4 bases, J lost 10 bases, and 7 bases stayed unmatched. CDR1 is MNHEY and CDR2 is SMNVEV in the germline V gene (reference sequence). The CDR3 sequence is 14 residues long. Sequencing used PBMCs. The sequence came from a girl aged 2-10 years in good health and CMV-seronegative. The chain uses TRBV27 and TRBJ2-1; 10 bases are a match to TRBD1. In DNA, the CDR3 is TGTGCCAGCAGTTCCGGGACAGGGGTGTGGGAGCAGTTCTTC. The encoded protein is CASSSGTGVWEQFF.